This is a list of T cell receptor beta chains from one sample in a study of PD-L1 blockade in urothelial cancer. Sequenced by immunoSEQ multiplex PCR; TCRdb stores in-frame clones only, minus some. The repertoire includes about 80,000 clones, 85% of them detected once, and about 6.9% sits in the top ten. The sample consisted of PBMCs, taken around atezolizumab (anti-PD-L1) treatment. Every receptor here comes from a man aged 40-55 years with urothelial cancer. Each CDR3 is given with its conserved first and last residue. The D gene is left open where the match is weak. Only some rows state a clone size, as once, few, many or a class for expanded clones.

V gene,J gene,clone size,D gene,CDR3 DNA,CDR3 protein
TRBV28,TRBJ2-2,many,TRBD2,TGTGCCAGCAGTCTCCAGGCCGGCGGGAGGGGTACCGGGGAGCTGTTTTTT,CASSLQAGGRGTGELFF
TRBV2,TRBJ1-2,few,NA,TGTGCCAGCATGGGGCAAAGCTATGGCTACACCTTC,CASMGQSYGYTF
TRBV19,TRBJ1-2,NA,TRBD1,TGTGCCAGTAAGGCACAGGGGGCGGCCTATGGCTACACCTTC,CASKAQGAAYGYTF
TRBV6-1,TRBJ2-7,NA,TRBD1,TGTGCCAGCAGTGACAACTTCAGGGGGCCCAACGAGCAGTACTTC,CASSDNFRGPNEQYF
TRBV6-5,TRBJ2-6,NA,NA,TGTGCCAGCAGCAGGGGCAGCTCTGGGGCCAACGTCCTGACTTTC,CASSRGSSGANVLTF
TRBV9,TRBJ2-5,NA,TRBD1,TGTGCCAGCAGCCCCTCCTGGACAGGGGGGGAGACCCAGTACTTC,CASSPSWTGGETQYF
TRBV28,TRBJ2-1,once,NA,TGTGCCAGCAGCCTAGTTCGGACATCCTCCTCCTACAATGAGCAGTTCTTC,CASSLVRTSSSYNEQFF
TRBV30,TRBJ1-5,NA,NA,TGTGCCTGGAGTGTAGCTCTTAATCAGCCCCAGCATTTT,CAWSVALNQPQHF
TRBV7-6,TRBJ2-1,NA,NA,TGTGCCAGCAGTCAAGGATGGAGCCGGAGCTCCTACAATGAGCAGTTCTTC,CASSQGWSRSSYNEQFF
TRBV7-9,TRBJ2-5,few,NA,TGTGCCGGAGGTTGGGTGGGAGAGACCCAGTACTTC,CAGGWVGETQYF
TRBV27,TRBJ1-5,once,TRBD1,TGTGCCAGCAGCTCCGGGACAGGGGCAGGAAGGGCCCAGCATTTT,CASSSGTGAGRAQHF
TRBV6-4,TRBJ1-1,NA,NA,TGTGCCAGCAGTGACTCGAGTCACGGGACTGAAGCTTTCTTT,CASSDSSHGTEAFF
TRBV28,TRBJ2-1,NA,NA,TGTGCCAGCAGTAGTCCGCGACAGCCCGTTTATGAGCAGTTCTTC,CASSSPRQPVYEQFF
TRBV6-1,TRBJ1-1,NA,NA,TGTGCCAGCAGTGAAATGAGCCGCGCTGAAGCTTTCTTT,CASSEMSRAEAFF
TRBV5-1,TRBJ1-1,NA,NA,TGCGCCAGCAGCTCCACCCCCTTGACAGGACCGAACACTGAAGCTTTCTTT,CASSSTPLTGPNTEAFF
TRBV29-1,TRBJ1-1,NA,NA,TGCAGCGTTGAGAGTCAGACAGGAAGGACTGAAGCTTTCTTT,CSVESQTGRTEAFF
TRBV4-2,TRBJ1-5,few,NA,TGTGCCAGCAGCCAAGTGGGCCCGGGAAATAGCAATCAGCCCCAGCATTTT,CASSQVGPGNSNQPQHF
TRBV18,TRBJ2-3,NA,TRBD2,TGTGCCAGCTCCCCCGGACTAGCGGTCACAGATACGCAGTATTTT,CASSPGLAVTDTQYF
TRBV30,TRBJ2-7,few,TRBD2,TGTGCCGGAAAGGGGGGGGCTAGCGGGAGCTACGAGCAGTACTTC,CAGKGGASGSYEQYF
TRBV10-2,TRBJ1-1,NA,NA,TGCGCCAGCAGTGATATTGGGGGCGAAGCTTTCTTT,CASSDIGGEAFF
TRBV29-1,TRBJ2-1,NA,NA,TGCAGCGTTGATCAGCGGCGCAGTGAGCAGTTCTTC,CSVDQRRSEQFF
TRBV4-3,TRBJ1-2,NA,NA,TGCGCCAGCAGCCAAGGGGGGGGTAACTATGGCTACACCTTC,CASSQGGGNYGYTF
TRBV13,TRBJ1-2,NA,NA,TGTGCCAGCAGCTTAGTGGGTCCCCACCTGACAGTTAACTATGGCTACACCTTC,CASSLVGPHLTVNYGYTF
TRBV4-1,TRBJ2-4,once,NA,TGCGCCAGCAGCCAAGAAAGGAGACGAGACATTCAGTACTTC,CASSQERRRDIQYF
TRBV28,TRBJ2-5,few,TRBD2,TGTGCCAGCAGTTCACTCTCTAGCGGGCAAGAGACCCAGTACTTC,CASSSLSSGQETQYF
TRBV7-7,TRBJ2-3,NA,TRBD1,TGTGCTAGCAGCTCGTCGGACAGGGGTACGCAGTATTTT,CASSSSDRGTQYF
TRBV11-2,TRBJ2-1,NA,NA,TGTGCCAGCAGCTGGGTCGGAGCCTCCTACAATGAGCAGTTCTTC,CASSWVGASYNEQFF